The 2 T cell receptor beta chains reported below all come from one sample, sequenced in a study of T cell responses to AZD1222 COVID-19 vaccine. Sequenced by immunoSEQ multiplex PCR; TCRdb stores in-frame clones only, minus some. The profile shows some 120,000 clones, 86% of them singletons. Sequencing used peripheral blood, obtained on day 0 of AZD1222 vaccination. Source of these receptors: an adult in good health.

The CDR3 reads CASSPMTSGGTKTQYF. In nucleotides, the CDR3 is TGTGCCAGCAGCCCTATGACTAGCGGGGGTACGAAGACCCAGTACTTC. The chain recombines TRBV9 with TRBJ2-5, with 12 bases lining up with TRBD2. The CDR3 totals 16 residues. After removal of 4 bases from V and 6 bases from J, the junction contained 10 bases not matched to a gene. Germline CDR1 and CDR2: SGDLS and YYNGEE.

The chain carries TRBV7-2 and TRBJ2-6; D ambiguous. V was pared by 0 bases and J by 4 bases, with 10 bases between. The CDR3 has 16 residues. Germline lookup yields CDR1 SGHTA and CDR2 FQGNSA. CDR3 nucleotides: TGTGCCAGCAGCTTAGCGCGGTCGGCCGGGGCCAACGTCCTGACTTTC. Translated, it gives CASSLARSAGANVLTF.